The 16 T cell receptor beta chains in this list originate from one sample, sequenced in a study of blood T cell repertoires in COVID-19. Generated by immunoSEQ multiplex PCR, the TCRdb table keeps only in-frame clones and is missing some. The table includes some 250,000 clones, around 83% detected once. The sequenced material came from peripheral blood. The source is a woman aged 55-69 years with active or convalescent COVID-19.

The rearrangement uses TRBV5-1 and TRBJ2-5; the D gene is possibly TRBD1 (5 bases). This CDR3 has 15 amino acids. V lost 2 bases, J lost 2 bases, and 13 bases lay in between. CDR1 is SGHRS, CDR2 YFSETQ, per germline. The CDR3 sequence: CASSFFDSSQETQYF. CDR3 coding DNA: TGCGCCAGCAGCTTCTTTGACAGCTCTCAAGAGACCCAGTACTTC. Variable domain in full (rest from reference TRBV5-1 and TRBJ2-5): KAGVTQTPRYLIKTRGQQVTLSCSPISGHRSVSWYQQTPGQGLQFLFEYFSETQRNKGNFPGRFSGRQFSNSRSEMNVSTLELGDSALYLCASSFFDSSQETQYFGPGTRLLVL.

The V call is TRBV10-3, the J call TRBJ2-7, with no clear D. Trimming took 5 bases from V and 1 from J, leaving 3 bases between them. Germline CDR1 is ENHRY and CDR2 is SYGVKD. The CDR3 is 11 residues long. CDR3 protein: CAISPSYEQYF. The CDR3 DNA reads as TGTGCCATCAGTCCTTCCTACGAGCAGTACTTC.

The chain has TRBV30 and TRBJ2-2; 8 positions agree with TRBD2. CDR1 is GTSNPN and CDR2 is SVGIG in the germline V gene (reference sequence). The V gene end was trimmed by 6 bases and the J gene end by 5 bases; junction bases not matched to a gene: 8. There are 14 residues in the CDR3. CDR3 loop: CACISGGMTGELFF. The CDR3 DNA follows: TGTGCCTGTATAAGCGGGGGAATGACCGGGGAGCTGTTTTTT.

The chain combines TRBV19 with TRBJ1-2; D not certain. The CDR3 has 13 amino acids. The V end lost 3 bases, the J end lost 3 bases, and 8 bases lay between the germline ends. Germline values: CDR1 LNHDA, CDR2 SQIVND (reference sequence). CDR3 protein: CASSIGEDYGYTF. In DNA, the CDR3 is TGTGCCAGTAGTATCGGGGAGGACTATGGCTACACCTTC.

There are a few counts of this clone. The chain combines TRBV30 with TRBJ2-7; possible D gene TRBD1, 6 bases. With 1 base removed from V and 2 bases from J, the gap between germline ends came to 15 bases. This CDR3 spans 15 amino acids. Germline-derived CDR1 and CDR2 are GTSNPN and SVGIG (reference sequence). The CDR3 region has the DNA TGTGCCTGGAGTGCCCCCGGCAGGGGAACCTACGAGCAGTACTTC. Amino acid sequence: CAWSAPGRGTYEQYF.

The chain joins TRBV10-3 to TRBJ1-2; D remains unclear. Trimming took off 5 bases at V and 8 bases at J, with 24 bases between the two ends. Germline assignment: CDR1 ENHRY and CDR2 SYGVKD. The CDR3 contains 16 residues. CDR3 protein: CAISPEGSRAPWGYTF. The CDR3 region has the DNA TGTGCCATCAGTCCGGAGGGTAGCCGGGCCCCCTGGGGCTACACCTTC.

V is TRBV7-9 and J is TRBJ1-2; perhaps TRBD1 as D (5 bases). V lost 1 base and J lost 2, with 8 bases in between. CDR3 length: 14 residues. Germline V gene sequence: CDR1 SEHNR, CDR2 FQNEAQ (reference sequence). The CDR3 coding sequence is TGTGCCAGCAGCTTAGGACAGATAAACTATGGCTACACCTTC. Translation gives CASSLGQINYGYTF.

V and J are TRBV6-4 and TRBJ1-1, with D tentatively TRBD1 (5 bases). The CDR3 spans 13 residues. CDR1 is MRHNA and CDR2 is SNTAGT in the germline V gene. Trimming shortened V by 6 bases and J by 2 bases, and 10 bases separated the two germline ends. The CDR3 region is CASRAGSNTEAFF. The CDR3 DNA reads TGTGCCAGCAGGGCAGGGTCCAACACTGAAGCTTTCTTT.

The CDR3, as DNA: TGTGCCAGCAGCAAACACCCAGATAAGAACACTGAAGCTTTCTTT. It is translated as CASSKHPDKNTEAFF. The chain joins TRBV21-1 to TRBJ1-1; the table's D call TRBD1 went unverified against the DNA. TRBV21-1 is designated a pseudogene. CDR3 length equals 15 residues.

The chain has TRBV2 and TRBJ1-2, with TRBD1 identical over 7 bases. This CDR3 comprises 14 residues. The trim removed 6 bases at V and 14 bases at J, leaving 18 bases unmatched. Germline CDR1 and CDR2: SNHLY and FYNNEI. The CDR3 DNA follows: TGTGCCAGCAGGCCCCCTGGACAGGCTGGACCCTGGACCTTC. It is translated as CASRPPGQAGPWTF. Based on the CDR3 plus reference TRBV2 and TRBJ1-2, the full variable domain is EPEVTQTPSHQVTQMGQEVILRCVPISNHLYFYWYRQILGQKVEFLVSFYNNEISEKSEIFDDQFSVERPDGSNFTLKIRSTKLEDSAMYFCASRPPGQAGPWTFGSGTRLTVV.

CDR3 region: CASSLGGSASYNEQFF. DNA of the CDR3: TGCGCCAGCAGCTTGGGGGGCAGTGCCTCCTACAATGAGCAGTTCTTC. This chain connects TRBV5-1 to TRBJ2-1; maybe TRBD1 (5 bases). Trimming removed 0 bases from V and 0 bases from J, with 10 bases in between. From germline, CDR1 is SGHRS and CDR2 YFSETQ. CDR3 length: 16 amino acids.

This chain joins TRBV10-2 and TRBJ1-2; 11 bases line up with TRBD1. V shed 8 bases, J shed 5 bases, and the junction held 1 base outside the gene matches. The germline V gene encodes CDR1 WSHSY and CDR2 SAAADI. This CDR3 comprises 12 residues. As DNA, the CDR3 is TGCGCCAGCGGACAGGGGGCGTATGGCTACACCTTC. Protein product: CASGQGAYGYTF.

The genes are TRBV11-3 and TRBJ2-3; 9 nucleotides agree with TRBD1. The germline CDR1 and CDR2 sequences are SGHNT and YENEEA. The ends lost 4 bases at V and 2 bases at J; junction bases unmatched: 4. The CDR3 is made up of 15 amino acids. CDR3 coding DNA: TGTGCCAGCAGCTCCGGGACAGGGAACACAGATACGCAGTATTTT. Its translation: CASSSGTGNTDTQYF.

This chain joins TRBV30 and TRBJ2-7; D is possibly TRBD2 (6 bases). Germline-derived CDR1 and CDR2 are GTSNPN and SVGIG (reference sequence). The germline V and J ends were trimmed by 4 bases and 0 bases, with 13 bases remaining between them. The CDR3 has 14 residues. The CDR3 DNA reads as TGTGCCTGGACCGGAGGGCGAAGCTCCTACGAGCAGTACTTC. As protein: CAWTGGRSSYEQYF.

The rearrangement uses TRBV15 and TRBJ1-1; 8 bases map to TRBD1. The germline V gene encodes CDR1 LNHNV and CDR2 YYDKDF (reference sequence). The CDR3 has 14 amino acids. Germline trimming cut 4 bases from V and 10 bases from J; bases unmatched to any gene: 11. For the CDR3, the DNA is TGTGCCACCAGCACTGGACAGGGTCTATCGGGAGCTTTCTTT. Translating gives CATSTGQGLSGAFF.

This clone was detected only once. J is TRBJ2-7 and V is TRBV4-3; possible D gene TRBD2, 5 bases. Germline CDR1 reads LGHNA; CDR2 reads YSLEER. V lost 3 bases, J lost 6 bases, and 15 bases lay in between. This CDR3 is built from 14 residues. This chain's CDR3 is CASSHTQGGFEQYF. The CDR3, as DNA: TGCGCCAGCAGCCATACCCAAGGAGGCTTCGAGCAGTACTTC.